This record covers a single TCR beta chain. Its antigen is unknown. Amplified regions were TCR beta CDR3 sequences from RNA transcripts. Carried out on the TCR CDR3, a first-round RT-PCR used the HTBI primer set. MiXCR, run by TCRdb on the multiplex PCR reads, gives a single entry per CDR3 protein. The table shows 600,000 or so distinct CDR3 sequences, with 14% occurring only once. This entry is derived from a study of T cells in Graves' hyperthyroidism and ophthalmopathy. Findings and caveats of the study: A model of 13 V-J pairs discriminated ophthalmopathy from stable hyperthyroidism.

Uncontrolled infection, other autoimmune disease, pregnancy or lactation disqualified patients from enrolment. This CDR3 is 18 amino acids long. Germline V gene data show CDR1 as SGDLS and CDR2 as YYNGEE. V lost 0 bases to trimming and J lost 5 bases; unmatched junction nucleotides: 15. The gene calls are TRBV9 and TRBJ2-7; the match to TRBD1 covers 9 bases. This TCR came from a woman between 18 and 29 years old with Graves' ophthalmopathy. The specimen sequenced was blood. The CDR3 is CASSVDPGQGGGGDEQYF. The CDR3 DNA follows: TGTGCCAGCAGCGTAGATCCGGGACAGGGAGGTGGGGGGGACGAGCAGTACTTC.